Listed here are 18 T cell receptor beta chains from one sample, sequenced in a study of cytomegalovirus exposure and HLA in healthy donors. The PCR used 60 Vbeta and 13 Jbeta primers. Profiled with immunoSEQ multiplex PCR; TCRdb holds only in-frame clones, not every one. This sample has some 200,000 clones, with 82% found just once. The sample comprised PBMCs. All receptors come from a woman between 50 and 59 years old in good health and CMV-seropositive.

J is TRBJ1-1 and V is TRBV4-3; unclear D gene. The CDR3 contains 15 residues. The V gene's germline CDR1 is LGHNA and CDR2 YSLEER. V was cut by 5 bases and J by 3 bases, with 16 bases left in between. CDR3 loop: CASSDLATGYTEAFF. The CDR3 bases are TGCGCCAGCAGCGATCTGGCCACGGGATACACTGAAGCTTTCTTT.

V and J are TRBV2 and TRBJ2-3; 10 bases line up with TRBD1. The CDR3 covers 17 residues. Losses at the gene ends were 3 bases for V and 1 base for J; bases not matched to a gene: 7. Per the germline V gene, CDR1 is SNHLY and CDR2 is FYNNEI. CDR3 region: CASSDRTGTGGTDTQYF. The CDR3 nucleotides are TGTGCCAGCAGTGATCGAACCGGGACAGGGGGCACAGATACGCAGTATTTT.

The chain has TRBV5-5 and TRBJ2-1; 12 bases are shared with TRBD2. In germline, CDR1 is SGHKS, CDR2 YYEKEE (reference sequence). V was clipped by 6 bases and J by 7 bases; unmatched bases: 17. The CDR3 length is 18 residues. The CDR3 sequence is CASTEPYRLAGVKNEQFF. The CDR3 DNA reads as TGTGCCAGCACCGAACCTTACCGACTAGCGGGAGTTAAAAATGAGCAGTTCTTC.

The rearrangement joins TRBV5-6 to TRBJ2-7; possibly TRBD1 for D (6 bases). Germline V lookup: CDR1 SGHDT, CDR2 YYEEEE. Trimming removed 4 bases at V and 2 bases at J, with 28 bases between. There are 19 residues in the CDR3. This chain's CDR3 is CASSPRWGSLEGDPYEQYF. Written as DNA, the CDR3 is TGTGCCAGCAGCCCTCGGTGGGGTTCCCTCGAGGGGGACCCCTACGAGCAGTACTTC. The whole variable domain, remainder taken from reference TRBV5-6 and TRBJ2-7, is DAGVTQSPTHLIKTRGQQVTLRCSPKSGHDTVSWYQQALGQGPQFIFQYYEEEERQRGNFPDRFSGHQFPNYSSELNVNALLLGDSALYLCASSPRWGSLEGDPYEQYFGPGTRLTVT.

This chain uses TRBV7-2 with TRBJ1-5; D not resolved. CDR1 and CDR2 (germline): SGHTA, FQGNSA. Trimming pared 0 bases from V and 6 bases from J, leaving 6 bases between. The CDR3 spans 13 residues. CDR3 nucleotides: TGTGCCAGCAGCTTAGCGGTGCGTCAGCCCCAGCATTTT. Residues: CASSLAVRQPQHF.

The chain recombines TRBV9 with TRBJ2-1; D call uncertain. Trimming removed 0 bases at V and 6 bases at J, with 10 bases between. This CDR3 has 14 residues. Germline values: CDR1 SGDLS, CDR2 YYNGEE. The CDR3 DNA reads TGTGCCAGCAGCGTAGGGTTAGAGATCAATGAGCAGTTCTTC. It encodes CASSVGLEINEQFF. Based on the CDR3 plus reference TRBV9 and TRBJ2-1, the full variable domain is DSGVTQTPKHLITATGQRVTLRCSPRSGDLSVYWYQQSLDQGLQFLIQYYNGEERAKGNILERFSAQQFPDLHSELNLSSLELGDSALYFCASSVGLEINEQFFGPGTRLTVL.

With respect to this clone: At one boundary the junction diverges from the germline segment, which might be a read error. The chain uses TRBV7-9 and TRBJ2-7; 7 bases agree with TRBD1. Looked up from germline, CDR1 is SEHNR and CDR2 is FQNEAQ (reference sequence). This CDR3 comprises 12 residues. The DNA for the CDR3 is TGTTCCAGCAGCTTAGGGGGCGACGAGCAGTACTTC. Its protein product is CSSSLGGDEQYF.

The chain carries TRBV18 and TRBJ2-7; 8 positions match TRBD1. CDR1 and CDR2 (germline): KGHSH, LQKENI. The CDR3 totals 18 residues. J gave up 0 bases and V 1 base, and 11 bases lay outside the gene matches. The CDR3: CASSPRRAWGQDSYEQYF. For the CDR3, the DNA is TGTGCCAGCTCACCACGGAGGGCGTGGGGACAGGACTCCTACGAGCAGTACTTC.

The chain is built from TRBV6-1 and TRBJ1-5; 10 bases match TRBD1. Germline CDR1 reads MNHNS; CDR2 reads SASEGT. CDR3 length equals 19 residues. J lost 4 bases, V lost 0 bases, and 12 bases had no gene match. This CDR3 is CASSEALTDRGLGNQPQHF. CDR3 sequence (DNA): TGTGCCAGCAGTGAAGCCCTAACCGACAGGGGGCTAGGGAATCAGCCCCAGCATTTT.

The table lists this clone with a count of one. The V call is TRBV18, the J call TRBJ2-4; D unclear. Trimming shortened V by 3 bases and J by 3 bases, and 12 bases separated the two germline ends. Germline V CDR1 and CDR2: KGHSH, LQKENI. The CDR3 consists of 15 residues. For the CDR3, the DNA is TGTGCCAGCTCACCCCCCCAGGATGGCAAAAACATTCAGTACTTC. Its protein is CASSPPQDGKNIQYF.

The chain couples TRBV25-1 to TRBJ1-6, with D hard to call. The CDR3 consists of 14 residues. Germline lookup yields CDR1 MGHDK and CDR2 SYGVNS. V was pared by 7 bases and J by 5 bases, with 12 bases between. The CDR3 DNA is TGTGCCAGCACCCCCGGGAGTGATAATTCACCCCTCCACTTT. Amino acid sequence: CASTPGSDNSPLHF.

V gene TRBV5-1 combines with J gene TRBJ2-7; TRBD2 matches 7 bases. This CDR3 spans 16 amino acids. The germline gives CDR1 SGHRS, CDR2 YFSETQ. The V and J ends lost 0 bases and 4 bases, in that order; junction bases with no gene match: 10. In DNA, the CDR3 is TGCGCCAGCAGCTTGGGGTCTCGCGGGAGTCTGTACGAGCAGTACTTC. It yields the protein CASSLGSRGSLYEQYF. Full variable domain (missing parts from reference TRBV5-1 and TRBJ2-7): KAGVTQTPRYLIKTRGQQVTLSCSPISGHRSVSWYQQTPGQGLQFLFEYFSETQRNKGNFPGRFSGRQFSNSRSEMNVSTLELGDSALYLCASSLGSRGSLYEQYFGPGTRLTVT.

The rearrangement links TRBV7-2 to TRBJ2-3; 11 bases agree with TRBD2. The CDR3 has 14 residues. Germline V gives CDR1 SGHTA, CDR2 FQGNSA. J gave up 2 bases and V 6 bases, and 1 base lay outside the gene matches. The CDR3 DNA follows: TGTGCCAGCAGTAGCGGGGGGGCCACAGATACGCAGTATTTT. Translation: CASSSGGATDTQYF.

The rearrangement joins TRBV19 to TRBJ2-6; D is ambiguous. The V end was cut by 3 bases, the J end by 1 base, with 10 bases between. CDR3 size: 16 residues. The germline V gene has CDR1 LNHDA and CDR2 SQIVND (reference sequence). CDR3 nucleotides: TGTGCCAGTAGTATGGGCGAAACGTCTGGGGCCAACGTCCTGACTTTC. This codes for CASSMGETSGANVLTF.

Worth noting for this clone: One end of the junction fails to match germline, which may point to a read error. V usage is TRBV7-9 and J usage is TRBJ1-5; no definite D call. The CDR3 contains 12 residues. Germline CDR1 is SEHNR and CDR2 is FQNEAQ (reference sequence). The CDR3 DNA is TGTTCCAGCAGCTTTTATGATCAGCCCCAGCATTTT. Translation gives CSSSFYDQPQHF.

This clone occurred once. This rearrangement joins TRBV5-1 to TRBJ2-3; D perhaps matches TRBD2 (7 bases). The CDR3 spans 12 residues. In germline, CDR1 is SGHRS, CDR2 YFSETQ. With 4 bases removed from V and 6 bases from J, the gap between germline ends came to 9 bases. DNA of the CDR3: TGCGCCAGCAGCCGGGGGGCGGATACGCAGTATTTT. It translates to CASSRGADTQYF.

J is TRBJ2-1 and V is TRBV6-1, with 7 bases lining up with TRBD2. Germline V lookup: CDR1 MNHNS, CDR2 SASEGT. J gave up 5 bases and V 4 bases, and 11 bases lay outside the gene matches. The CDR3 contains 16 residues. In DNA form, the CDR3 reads TGTGCCAGCAGTGGGGGGGGACTCACCACCAACAATGAGCAGTTCTTC. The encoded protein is CASSGGGLTTNNEQFF.

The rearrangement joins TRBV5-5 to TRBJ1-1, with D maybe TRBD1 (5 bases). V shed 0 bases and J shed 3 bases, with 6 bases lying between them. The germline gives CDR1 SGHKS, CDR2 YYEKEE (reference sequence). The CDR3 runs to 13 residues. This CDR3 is CASSLGGDTEAFF. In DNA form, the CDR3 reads TGTGCCAGCAGCTTGGGGGGGGACACTGAAGCTTTCTTT.